This T cell receptor beta chain is from a study of CXCR3-negative and CXCR3-positive naive CD8 T cells. Study results and limitations: Naive cells used TRBV-TRBJ genes in much the same way whether CXCR3-negative or CXCR3-positive; memory cells did not. High diversity, comparable across both naive subsets, contrasted with much lower diversity in memory CD8+ cells.

The TRB cDNA libraries were prepared by 5' RACE with UMI labels. Reanalyzing the 5' RACE reads, TCRdb keeps one entry per CDR3 protein, without DNA. This table holds about 45,000 distinct CDR3 sequences. As to this clonotype: Its target is unknown.

The CDR3 runs 14 residues. Germline CDR1 reads SGHTA; CDR2 reads FQGNSA. Researchers sorted some 300,000 cells of each CD8+ T cell subset in triplicate. The TCR sequence derives from a human donor in good health. Some clones in this sample may be carry-over from other donors' samples. Input material: memory CD8+ T cells from blood. The V and J genes are TRBV7-2 and TRBJ1-3. The CDR3 sequence: CASSFAHSGNTIYF.